What follows describes a single TCR beta chain. Its antigen is not known. These data come from a study of STAT5B mutations in CD4+ large granular lymphocyte leukemia. Generated by immunoSEQ multiplex PCR, the TCRdb table keeps only in-frame clones and is missing some. This table has approximately 32,000 clones, approximately 90% appearing once. Between the trimmed V and J ends, which lost 8 bases and 1 base, there was a span of 11 bases. This CDR3 region has 13 residues. Germline V lookup: CDR1 SGHTA, CDR2 FQGNSA. Whole-study results and caveats: Patient CD4-sorted repertoires looked more clonal than healthy CD4+ repertoires, even without putative leukemic clones.

The TCR was taken from a human donor in good health. The rearrangement joins TRBV7-2 to TRBJ1-1, with D possibly TRBD1 on 6 matching bases. Sequenced material: CD4+ T cells from blood buffy coats. Here the CDR3 DNA reads TGTGCCAGCCGGGAACAGGGGAACACTGAAGCTTTCTTT. It codes for CASREQGNTEAFF. The variable domain in full, completed from reference TRBV7-2 and TRBJ1-1, reads GAGVSQSPSNKVTEKGKDVELRCDPISGHTALYWYRQSLGQGLEFLIYFQGNSAPDKSGLPSDRFSAERTGGSVSTLTIQRTQQEDSAVYLCASREQGNTEAFFGQGTRLTVV.